The 7 T cell receptor beta chains reported below all come from one sample, sequenced in a study of cytomegalovirus exposure and HLA in healthy donors. The study ran its PCR with 60 Vbeta and 13 Jbeta primers. Repertoires were generated with immunoSEQ multiplex PCR, while TCRdb's copy carries only in-frame clones and drops some. The data hold roughly 65,000 clones, with 68% observed a single time. Sequencing input: PBMCs. All receptors derive from a man aged 35-49 years in good health and CMV-seropositive.

The CDR3, as DNA: TGCGCCAGCAGCCTAAAACTAGGTGGCAGGGGGCTGGATAATTCACCCCTCCACTTT. Residues: CASSLKLGGRGLDNSPLHF. This sequence joins TRBV4-3 and TRBJ1-6; 8 nucleotides align to TRBD1. CDR1 is LGHNA, CDR2 YSLEER, per germline. The CDR3 consists of 19 residues. The ends lost 4 bases at V and 5 bases at J; junction bases unmatched: 16.

The chain couples TRBV15 to TRBJ1-5; 8 positions match TRBD1. V was clipped by 6 bases and J by 2 bases; unmatched bases: 6. This CDR3 is 15 amino acids long. Per the germline V gene, CDR1 is LNHNV and CDR2 is YYDKDF (reference sequence). The CDR3 DNA reads as TGTGCCACCAGTCCTGGACAGGGTCGCAATCAGCCCCAGCATTTT. Translation gives CATSPGQGRNQPQHF. The whole variable domain, filled in from reference TRBV15 and TRBJ1-5, reads DAMVIQNPRYQVTQFGKPVTLSCSQTLNHNVMYWYQQKSSQAPKLLFHYYDKDFNNEADTPDNFQSRRPNTSFCFLDIRSPGLGDTAMYLCATSPGQGRNQPQHFGDGTRLSIL.

The chain is built from TRBV7-2 and TRBJ2-3, with 8 bases aligning to TRBD2. Trimming at V came to 5 bases and at J to 3 bases, leaving 7 bases not matched to a gene. The CDR3 is 15 amino acids. Germline loops: CDR1 SGHTA, CDR2 FQGNSA. This chain's CDR3 is CASSISGGGTDTQYF. CDR3 nucleotides: TGTGCCAGCAGCATCAGCGGGGGCGGTACAGATACGCAGTATTTT.

The V call is TRBV5-1, the J call TRBJ2-7, with D tentatively TRBD1 (6 bases). Trimming took 0 bases from V and 0 from J, leaving 10 bases between them. The CDR3 consists of 15 residues. CDR1 is SGHRS, CDR2 YFSETQ, per germline. The DNA for the CDR3 is TGCGCCAGCAGCTTGGGTGGGGGCAGCTCCTACGAGCAGTACTTC. It specifies CASSLGGGSSYEQYF.

In its sample, this clone was seen a few times. Other nucleotide sequences in the sample specify the same CDR3. The chain uses TRBV7-8 and TRBJ1-1, with TRBD1 matching over 8 bases. J lost 4 bases, V lost 5 bases, and 3 bases had no gene match. CDR3 length: 13 amino acids. Per germline, CDR1 SGHVS and CDR2 FQNEAQ. CDR3 sequence: CASSLTGGTEAFF. The CDR3 DNA is TGTGCCAGCAGCCTAACAGGGGGCACTGAAGCTTTCTTT.

About this clone: Distinct nucleotide sequences in the sample also encode this CDR3. This rearrangement joins TRBV9 to TRBJ1-3; D perhaps matches TRBD1 (6 bases). V shed 0 bases and J shed 1 base, with 8 bases lying between them. The CDR3 has 15 residues. Germline CDR1 is SGDLS and CDR2 is YYNGEE. CDR3 DNA: TGTGCCAGCAGCGTAGAAACAGGGTCTGGAAACACCATATATTTT. Protein product: CASSVETGSGNTIYF.

V usage is TRBV4-3 and J usage is TRBJ2-2, with D possibly TRBD1 on 6 matching bases. V was trimmed by 1 base and J by 2 bases, leaving 11 bases between them. Per the germline V gene, CDR1 is LGHNA and CDR2 is YSLEER. CDR3 length: 16 amino acids. CDR3 residues: CASSQVPGENTGELFF. The CDR3 nucleotides read TGCGCCAGCAGCCAAGTTCCAGGGGAAAACACCGGGGAGCTGTTTTTT.